A single sample is the source of the 29 T cell receptor beta chains below, sequenced in a study of CD8+ T cells in alopecia areata. RNA was extracted and reverse transcribed into cDNA as the sequencing template. The table came from immunoSEQ multiplex PCR; TCRdb's copy has only in-frame clones and leaves some out. The repertoire holds around 160,000 clones, with 87% as singletons. The sequencing here drew on CD8+ T cells sorted from blood, taken at week 0. The receptor set was obtained from a human donor with alopecia areata.

V is TRBV29-1 and J is TRBJ2-7; the match to TRBD2 covers 7 bases. The CDR3 loop spans 15 amino acids. V was clipped by 0 bases and J by 3 bases; unmatched bases: 8. Per germline, CDR1 SQVTM and CDR2 ANQGSEA. The CDR3 loop reads CSVEDKTSSHYEQYF. CDR3 sequence (DNA): TGCAGCGTTGAAGATAAGACTAGCTCACACTACGAGCAGTACTTC.

V usage is TRBV27 and J usage is TRBJ2-2; TRBD1 matches 8 bases. CDR1 and CDR2 (germline): MNHEY, SMNVEV (reference sequence). The CDR3 is 13 amino acids. V dropped 7 bases and J dropped 8; count of bases not matched to a gene: 6. CDR3 protein: CASTTGERGELFF. The CDR3 coding sequence is TGTGCCAGCACGACAGGGGAAAGGGGGGAGCTGTTTTTT.

The rearrangement links TRBV5-4 to TRBJ2-7; D is possibly TRBD1 (6 bases). The CDR3 contains 18 residues. V lost 0 bases and J lost 0, with 19 bases in between. Germline lookup yields CDR1 SGHNT and CDR2 YYREEE (reference sequence). The CDR3, as DNA: TGTGCCAGCAGCTTGGATACCGCAGGGGCGAAATACTCCTACGAGCAGTACTTC. Its translation is CASSLDTAGAKYSYEQYF.

The V and J genes are TRBV11-2 and TRBJ1-4; possibly TRBD1 for D (5 bases). CDR1 and CDR2 from the germline V gene are SGHAT and FQNNGV. Trimming stripped 1 base from V and 7 bases from J, with 10 bases between. The CDR3 runs 14 residues. The CDR3 here is CASSLGRGVEKLFF. In nucleotides, the CDR3 is TGTGCCAGCAGCTTAGGACGGGGGGTTGAAAAACTGTTTTTT.

The chain recombines TRBV29-1 with TRBJ2-7, with D perhaps matching TRBD1 (6 bases). Trimming shortened V by 7 bases and J by 6 bases, and 13 bases separated the two germline ends. The CDR3 spans 11 residues. In germline, CDR1 is SQVTM, CDR2 ANQGSEA. CDR3 sequence: CSGGREFEQYF. Written as DNA, the CDR3 is TGCAGCGGGGGGCGCGAGTTCGAGCAGTACTTC.

This clone showed up just a few times. V is TRBV7-9 and J is TRBJ2-5; 9 bases fit TRBD1. The V and J ends lost 1 base and 5 bases, in that order; junction bases with no gene match: 5. Per the germline V gene, CDR1 is SEHNR and CDR2 is FQNEAQ (reference sequence). The CDR3 has 15 amino acids. In nucleotides, the CDR3 is TGTGCCAGCAGCTTAGGGGACAGGGCCGTGGAGACCCAGTACTTC. Protein: CASSLGDRAVETQYF. Based on the CDR3 plus reference TRBV7-9 and TRBJ2-5, the full variable domain is DTGVSQNPRHKITKRGQNVTFRCDPISEHNRLYWYRQTLGQGPEFLTYFQNEAQLEKSRLLSDRFSAERPKGSFSTLEIQRTEQGDSAMYLCASSLGDRAVETQYFGPGTRLLVL.

This sequence joins TRBV27 and TRBJ2-1; 9 bases agree with TRBD1. Germline CDR1 MNHEY, CDR2 SMNVEV (reference sequence). V shed 4 bases and J 8 bases; nucleotides not matched to a gene: 12. This CDR3 has 16 residues. The CDR3 nucleotides read TGTGCCAGCAGTTCAGCCGGGACAGGGATTTTGGATGAGCAGTTCTTC. Its translation: CASSSAGTGILDEQFF.

This chain links TRBV29-1 with TRBJ2-1; D possibly corresponds to TRBD2 (6 bases). The germline V and J ends were trimmed by 3 bases and 0 bases, with 15 bases remaining between them. Germline V gives CDR1 SQVTM, CDR2 ANQGSEA. The CDR3 totals 16 residues. In nucleotides, the CDR3 is TGCAGCGTTGACGGAGGGAGCTCTGGCTCCTACAATGAGCAGTTCTTC. It specifies CSVDGGSSGSYNEQFF.

The V call is TRBV5-1, the J call TRBJ2-7; D may correspond to TRBD1 or TRBD2 (5 bases each). CDR3 length equals 13 residues. V was clipped by 10 bases and J by 1 base, with 15 bases between them. Germline-derived CDR1 and CDR2 are SGHRS and YFSETQ. DNA for the CDR3: TGCGCCTGCACTGATGGGGGATCCTACGAGCAGTACTTC. It codes for CACTDGGSYEQYF. Supplemented by reference TRBV5-1 and TRBJ2-7, the full variable domain reads KAGVTQTPRYLIKTRGQQVTLSCSPISGHRSVSWYQQTPGQGLQFLFEYFSETQRNKGNFPGRFSGRQFSNSRSEMNVSTLELGDSALYLCACTDGGSYEQYFGPGTRLTVT.

This chain joins TRBV30 and TRBJ1-2; 9 positions agree with TRBD1. CDR3 length: 13 amino acids. Per the germline V gene, CDR1 is GTSNPN and CDR2 is SVGIG (reference sequence). The V gene end was trimmed by 2 bases and the J gene end by 6 bases; junction bases not matched to a gene: 4. For the CDR3, the DNA is TGTGCCTGGAGTAGGACAGGGGACGATGGCTACACCTTC. This codes for CAWSRTGDDGYTF.

The J gene is TRBJ1-2, the V gene TRBV7-9; TRBD1 matches 9 bases. The CDR3 spans 14 residues. Germline CDR1 reads SEHNR; CDR2 reads FQNEAQ (reference sequence). Trimming removed 5 bases from V and 3 bases from J; junction bases left unmatched: 4. The CDR3 nucleotides read TGTGCCAGCAGCCCCGGACAGGGGTACTATGGCTACACCTTC. Protein sequence: CASSPGQGYYGYTF.

The CDR3 coding sequence is TGCGCCAGCAGCCAAGCTCAGTGGTATACGCAGTATTTT. Translated, it gives CASSQAQWYTQYF. V and J are TRBV4-1 and TRBJ2-3; D remains unclear. This CDR3 has 13 residues. The ends were cut back, 1 base at V and 7 bases at J, with 9 bases in the middle. Germline V gene data show CDR1 as MGHRA and CDR2 as YSYEKL.

CDR3 sequence (DNA): TGTGCCAGCAGCGTACGGACTAGCGGTATGACAGATACGCAGTATTTT. Amino acids: CASSVRTSGMTDTQYF. The gene calls are TRBV9 and TRBJ2-3; 10 bases line up with TRBD2. The length of the CDR3 is 16 residues. The V gene's germline CDR1 is SGDLS and CDR2 YYNGEE. J lost 3 bases, V lost 1 base, and 5 bases had no gene match.

V gene TRBV7-9 combines with J gene TRBJ1-4, with D perhaps TRBD1 (6 bases). Trimming took off 5 bases at V and 10 bases at J, with 17 bases between the two ends. Germline V CDR1 and CDR2: SEHNR, FQNEAQ (reference sequence). The length of the CDR3 is 14 residues. In nucleotides, the CDR3 is TGTGCCAGCAGCCCACGCGGGGGGCGCGGAAAACTGTTTTTT. It specifies CASSPRGGRGKLFF.

The V call is TRBV18, the J call TRBJ2-1; D is tentatively TRBD1 or TRBD2 (5 bases each). The germline V gene encodes CDR1 KGHSH and CDR2 LQKENI. The length of the CDR3 is 18 residues. Trimming removed 7 bases from V and 8 bases from J, with 30 bases in between. For the CDR3, the DNA is TGTGCCAGCTTCCCCCGGTACGAGGGACCACCTCAGGACGATGAGCAGTTCTTC. Its translation: CASFPRYEGPPQDDEQFF.

This chain uses TRBV23-1 with TRBJ1-2; D not resolved. TRBV23-1 is assigned to the ORF class and has an uncertain function. This CDR3 has 15 amino acids. The germline V and J ends were trimmed by 1 base and 2 bases, with 11 bases remaining between them. CDR3 coding DNA: TGCGCCAGCAGTCAATGTGGCAGAAAAAACTATGGCTACACCTTC. As protein: CASSQCGRKNYGYTF.

This chain links TRBV29-1 with TRBJ2-7; tentative D call: TRBD2 (5 bases). CDR3 size: 14 residues. CDR1 SQVTM and CDR2 ANQGSEA come from the germline V gene. V gave up 6 bases and J gave up 0 bases, with 15 bases separating them. The CDR3: CSVGDGGSSYEQYF. The CDR3 DNA is TGCAGCGTGGGCGATGGAGGAAGCTCCTACGAGCAGTACTTC.

The rearrangement links TRBV18 to TRBJ2-7; D gene unclear. Deletions cut 3 bases from V and 4 bases from J, with 10 bases between. CDR1 KGHSH and CDR2 LQKENI come from the germline V gene. The CDR3 extends over 13 amino acids. The CDR3 bases are TGTGCCAGCTCACCCCTCGGCGAGTACGAGCAGTACTTC. It translates to CASSPLGEYEQYF.

The rearrangement links TRBV9 to TRBJ2-4; 9 bases fit TRBD1. V lost 3 bases, J lost 8 bases, and 3 bases stayed unmatched. The CDR3 sequence is 13 residues long. Germline V gene sequence: CDR1 SGDLS, CDR2 YYNGEE. This chain's CDR3 is CASSGRQGDIQYF. The CDR3 nucleotides read TGTGCCAGCAGCGGGCGACAGGGGGACATTCAGTACTTC.

J is TRBJ2-3 and V is TRBV11-3; 7 bases align to TRBD2. CDR3 length equals 15 residues. The junction had 4 bases not matched to a gene; V was cut back by 4 bases and J by 0 bases. Germline-derived CDR1 and CDR2 are SGHNT and YENEEA. The CDR3, as DNA: TGTGCCAGCAGCTACTCTAGCGGTAGCACAGATACGCAGTATTTT. Its translation is CASSYSSGSTDTQYF.

V usage is TRBV29-1 and J usage is TRBJ2-7, with D unresolved. The V end was cut by 7 bases, the J end by 0 bases, with 13 bases between. Germline V gene data show CDR1 as SQVTM and CDR2 as ANQGSEA. The CDR3 is 13 residues long. Written as DNA, the CDR3 is TGCAGCGGGGCAGCTGTTAACTCCTACGAGCAGTACTTC. This gives the protein CSGAAVNSYEQYF.

A note on this clone: This same CDR3 is encoded by further DNA sequences in the sample. The V call is TRBV6-5, the J call TRBJ1-1; D possibly corresponds to TRBD1 (5 bases). Looked up from germline, CDR1 is MNHEY and CDR2 is SVGAGI. V was pared by 2 bases and J by 5 bases, with 6 bases between. This CDR3 has 12 amino acids. DNA of the CDR3: TGTGCCAGCAGTTACGGGACGACTGAAGCTTTCTTT. It encodes CASSYGTTEAFF.

This clone appeared once. This rearrangement joins TRBV15 to TRBJ2-1, with a weak D call TRBD1 (6 bases). The CDR3 has 15 amino acids. V lost 0 bases to trimming and J lost 13 bases, with 19 bases between them. Germline-derived CDR1 and CDR2 are LNHNV and YYDKDF (reference sequence). This chain's CDR3 is CATSRDRGAGVHQFF. CDR3 in DNA: TGTGCCACCAGCAGAGATCGAGGGGCAGGGGTCCACCAGTTCTTC. Based on the CDR3 plus reference TRBV15 and TRBJ2-1, the full variable domain is DAMVIQNPRYQVTQFGKPVTLSCSQTLNHNVMYWYQQKSSQAPKLLFHYYDKDFNNEADTPDNFQSRRPNTSFCFLDIRSPGLGDTAMYLCATSRDRGAGVHQFFGPGTRLTVL.

The chain employs TRBV5-1 and TRBJ1-2, with 7 positions matching TRBD1. The CDR3 contains 16 residues. Germline CDR1 reads SGHRS; CDR2 reads YFSETQ. The V gene end was trimmed by 4 bases and the J gene end by 1 base; junction bases not matched to a gene: 10. CDR3 in DNA: TGCGCCAGCAGCCTAGAGGGACAGATCTTTAACTATGGCTACACCTTC. Its translation: CASSLEGQIFNYGYTF.

The CDR3 spells CSVLISYEQYF. DNA for the CDR3: TGCAGCGTTCTGATTTCCTACGAGCAGTACTTC. The V call is TRBV29-1, the J call TRBJ2-7, with D uncertain. CDR3 size: 11 residues. Trimming stripped 5 bases from V and 1 base from J, with 6 bases between. Germline CDR1 is SQVTM and CDR2 is ANQGSEA.

The J gene is TRBJ2-2, the V gene TRBV29-1, with a tentative D call TRBD1 (5 bases). The germline CDR1 and CDR2 sequences are SQVTM and ANQGSEA. The CDR3 extends over 14 amino acids. Trimming stripped 1 base from V and 5 bases from J, with 11 bases between. The CDR3 loop is CSVEGRELTGELFF. The CDR3, as DNA: TGCAGCGTTGAAGGCAGGGAATTAACCGGGGAGCTGTTTTTT.

The genes are TRBV4-1 and TRBJ1-5; TRBD1 aligns across 9 bases. There are 16 residues in the CDR3. Trimming took 3 bases from V and 2 from J; bases not matched to a gene: 5. Germline-derived CDR1 and CDR2 are MGHRA and YSYEKL. CDR3 amino acids: CASSQEQGARNQPQHF. The CDR3 coding sequence is TGCGCCAGCAGCCAGGAACAGGGGGCTCGCAATCAGCCCCAGCATTTT.

This rearrangement joins TRBV7-9 to TRBJ1-4, with 11 bases identical to TRBD1. The V gene's germline CDR1 is SEHNR and CDR2 FQNEAQ (reference sequence). V lost 5 bases, J lost 8 bases, and 1 base stayed unmatched. The CDR3 loop spans 13 amino acids. Here the CDR3 DNA reads TGTGCCAGCAGCCGGACAGGGGGCGAAAAACTGTTTTTT. Protein product: CASSRTGGEKLFF.

CDR3 sequence reads: CASSESVEGNQPQHF. The CDR3 DNA reads TGTGCCAGCAGTGAATCGGTGGAGGGCAATCAGCCCCAGCATTTT. The chain combines TRBV6-1 with TRBJ1-5; D gene ambiguous. Between the trimmed V and J ends, which lost 2 bases and 2 bases, there was a span of 10 bases. Germline V gene sequence: CDR1 MNHNS, CDR2 SASEGT. CDR3 size: 15 residues.